The rows below give T cell receptor beta chains drawn from one sample of a study of CD8 T cells in Susac syndrome. One entry per CDR3 protein results from TCRdb running MiXCR on the immunoSEQ multiplex PCR reads. Altogether about 110,000 distinct CDR3 sequences are present, 94% being singletons, with the ten largest covering around 0.38%. The sample was CD8+ T cells from PBMCs. These receptors originate from a human donor with Susac syndrome. Both conserved end residues are part of each CDR3. A D gene is named only where the DNA matches it firmly. Expanded clones get a size class; other rows say once, few or many, or leave the size out.

j_call clone_size d_call v_call cdr3_nt cdr3_aa
TRBJ2-5 NA NA TRBV5-4 TGTGCCAGCAGCTTGTACGAGACCCAGTACTTC CASSLYETQYF
TRBJ2-6 NA NA TRBV7-9 TGTGCCAGCAGCCCTACAGGGCTTTCTGGGGCCAACGTCCTGACTTTC CASSPTGLSGANVLTF
TRBJ1-3 NA TRBD1 TRBV7-9 TGTGCCAGCAGCGGACAGGCCCTTAGCTCTGGAAACACCATATATTTT CASSGQALSSGNTIYF
TRBJ1-6 NA NA TRBV7-9 TGTGCCAGCACGTTCCTCGGTTCACCCCTCCACTTT CASTFLGSPLHF
TRBJ1-2 NA NA TRBV29-1 TGCAGCGTTGCACTCGACGGCTACACCTTC CSVALDGYTF
TRBJ1-2 NA NA TRBV7-2 TGTGCCAGCACCGCAGGGTGGGGCTATGGCTACACCTTC CASTAGWGYGYTF
TRBJ1-5 NA NA TRBV16 TGTGCCAGCAGCCACAGCAATCAGCCCCAGCATTTT CASSHSNQPQHF
TRBJ2-3 NA TRBD2 TRBV7-8 TGTGCCAGCAGCTTAGTCTCTAGCGGGGGCGCAGATACGCAGTATTTT CASSLVSSGGADTQYF
TRBJ2-1 NA TRBD2 TRBV5-6 TGTGCCAGCAGCTATCCGGGACTAGCGGGGTTTGAGCAGTTCTTC CASSYPGLAGFEQFF
TRBJ2-7 NA NA TRBV9 TGTGCCAGCAGCGTAGGGGGGCTAACGGCCTACGAGCAGTACTTC CASSVGGLTAYEQYF
TRBJ2-3 NA NA TRBV27 TGTGCCAGCAGCACTTTAGCTTTCACAGATACGCAGTATTTT CASSTLAFTDTQYF
TRBJ1-1 NA TRBD1 TRBV2 TGTGCCAGCAGGACAGGGGGAAACACTGAAGCTTTCTTT CASRTGGNTEAFF
TRBJ2-1 NA TRBD2 TRBV7-9 TGTGCCAGCAGCTCCGGTGCGGGGGGGCGCGGTGAGCAGTTCTTC CASSSGAGGRGEQFF
TRBJ2-3 NA NA TRBV5-1 TGCGCCAGCAGTCTATTGTACGGCGGGGGCCCCACAGATACGCAGTATTTT CASSLLYGGGPTDTQYF
TRBJ1-2 NA TRBD1 TRBV20-1 TGCAGTGCCCCCAGGGGGCAGGTAGATGGCTACACCTTC CSAPRGQVDGYTF
TRBJ1-1 NA NA TRBV5-1 TGCGCCAGCAGCATGGACTCTTTGAACACTGAAGCTTTCTTT CASSMDSLNTEAFF
TRBJ2-5 NA NA TRBV3-1 TGTGCCAGCAGCCAAGGGGGAGCCCAGCAAGAGACCCAGTACTTC CASSQGGAQQETQYF
TRBJ2-7 NA NA TRBV15 TGTGCCACCAGCAGAGAGGGGGCGAGCAGGGCCTACGAGCAGTACTTC CATSREGASRAYEQYF
TRBJ1-2 NA NA TRBV29-1 TGCAGCGTTGACTCTGGGGTCTATGGCTACACCTTC CSVDSGVYGYTF
TRBJ2-7 once NA TRBV6-6 TGTGCCAGCGGGACAACTGCGTTGTTCTACGAGCAGTACTTC CASGTTALFYEQYF
TRBJ2-4 NA TRBD2 TRBV9 TGTGCCAGCAGCGAACTAGCGGGGTTAGCCAAAAACATTCAGTACTTC CASSELAGLAKNIQYF
TRBJ1-5 NA NA TRBV4-1 TGCGCCAGCAGCGAGACAGATAGCAATCAGCCCCAGCATTTT CASSETDSNQPQHF
TRBJ2-1 NA TRBD1 TRBV7-6 TGTGCCAGCAGCCATACGATGGGGGACAGTGAGCAGTTCTTC CASSHTMGDSEQFF
TRBJ1-5 NA NA TRBV12-3/TRBV12-4 TGTGCCAGCAGTTTGCGCAACGGGGTCAATCAGCCCCAGCATTTT CASSLRNGVNQPQHF
TRBJ2-5 NA NA TRBV12-3/TRBV12-4 TGTGCCAGCAGCCATCCTGGGCTAGTGGGAGAGACCCAGTACTTC CASSHPGLVGETQYF
TRBJ1-2 NA NA TRBV6-6 TGTGCCAGCGATGGGCGGACAGAGGGTGGCTACACCTTC CASDGRTEGGYTF
TRBJ2-1 once TRBD2 TRBV7-9 TGTGCCAGCAGCCCTTCGTCCGGGGGGGCATTCGATGAGCAGTTCTTC CASSPSSGGAFDEQFF
TRBJ2-2 NA NA TRBV3-1 TGTGCCAGCAGCCACCACTTGGGGACGGTGGAAGCCGGGGAGCTGTTTTTT CASSHHLGTVEAGELFF
TRBJ1-3 few NA TRBV5-1 TGCGCCAGCAGCCTTAAGGTCTCTGGAAACACCATATATTTT CASSLKVSGNTIYF
TRBJ1-2 NA NA TRBV5-4 TGTGCCAGCAGTTACCGACGAGCCCCGAACTATGGCTACACCTTC CASSYRRAPNYGYTF
TRBJ2-7 NA TRBD2 TRBV6-2/TRBV6-3 TGTGCCAGCAGTTACCTTCTAGCGGGGGTCGTTAGCTCCTACGAGCAGTACTTC CASSYLLAGVVSSYEQYF
TRBJ2-1 NA NA TRBV7-9 TGTGCCAGCAGCTTCCCCGGACGGGTCAATGAGCAGTTCTTC CASSFPGRVNEQFF
TRBJ1-2 NA NA TRBV14 TGTGCCAGCAGCCAAGGAGGGGCTGCTGGCTACACCTTC CASSQGGAAGYTF
TRBJ1-5 NA NA TRBV3-1 TGTGCCAGCAGCCAAGACTCAAGTAGCAATCAGCCCCAGCATTTT CASSQDSSSNQPQHF
TRBJ1-1 NA TRBD1 TRBV20-1 TGCAGTGCTCCCCTAGTAGGACAGGGAGTCCCTGAAGCTTTCTTT CSAPLVGQGVPEAFF
TRBJ2-7 NA TRBD2 TRBV12-3/TRBV12-4 TGTGCCAGCAGTTCCCGATCTAGCGGGGGGCTCTACGAGCAGTACTTC CASSSRSSGGLYEQYF
TRBJ2-7 NA TRBD1 TRBV5-6 TGTGCCAGCAGCTTGGCCGGGACAGGGTCCTACGAGCAGTACTTC CASSLAGTGSYEQYF
TRBJ2-1 NA NA TRBV9 TGTGCCAGCAGCGTAACGGGTAGTCTGGTGACGTCCTACAATGAGCAGTTCTTC CASSVTGSLVTSYNEQFF
TRBJ1-5 NA NA TRBV5-1 TGCGCCAGCAGCTCCCGGGACATGACCAATCAGCCCCAGCATTTT CASSSRDMTNQPQHF
TRBJ2-1 NA NA TRBV25-1 TGTGCCAGCAGTGATGGGAACCACAATGAGCAGTTCTTC CASSDGNHNEQFF
TRBJ1-6 NA NA TRBV9 TGTGCCAGCAGCGAAAACAGATATAATTCACCCCTCCACTTT CASSENRYNSPLHF
TRBJ2-7 NA NA TRBV28 TGTGCCAGCCCCCCGGCATCGAACTCCTACGAGCAGTACTTC CASPPASNSYEQYF
TRBJ2-2 NA NA TRBV9 TGTGCCAGCAGCGTAGGGGCAGGCCACACCGGGGAGCTGTTTTTT CASSVGAGHTGELFF
TRBJ1-2 NA NA TRBV2 TGTGCCAGCGAGGGCTATGGCTACACCTTC CASEGYGYTF
TRBJ2-5 NA NA TRBV11-2 TGTGCCAGCAGCTTAGTTGGCAGGGTGGGTCAAGAGACCCAGTACTTC CASSLVGRVGQETQYF
TRBJ2-1 NA NA TRBV9 TGTGCCAGCAGCGGCCCGGGGCAGGGGAAAAGGGATGAGCAGTTCTTC CASSGPGQGKRDEQFF
TRBJ2-2 NA NA TRBV7-8 TGTGCCAGCAGCCCACGGCGGGGTGAGGACACCGGGGAGCTGTTTTTT CASSPRRGEDTGELFF
TRBJ2-5 NA NA TRBV10-3 TGTGCCATCAGTGAGTCCCAGGGTCAAGAGACCCAGTACTTC CAISESQGQETQYF